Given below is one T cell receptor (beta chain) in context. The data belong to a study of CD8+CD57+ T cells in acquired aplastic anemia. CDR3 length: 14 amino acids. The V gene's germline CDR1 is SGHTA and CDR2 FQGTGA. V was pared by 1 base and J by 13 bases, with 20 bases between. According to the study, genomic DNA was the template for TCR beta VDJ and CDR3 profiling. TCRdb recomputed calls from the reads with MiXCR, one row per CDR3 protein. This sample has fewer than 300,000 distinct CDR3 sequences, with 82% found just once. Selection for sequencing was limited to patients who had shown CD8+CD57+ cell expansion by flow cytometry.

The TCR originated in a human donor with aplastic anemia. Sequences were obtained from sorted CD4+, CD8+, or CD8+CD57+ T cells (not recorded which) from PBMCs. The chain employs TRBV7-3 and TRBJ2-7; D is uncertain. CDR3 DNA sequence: TGTGCCAGCAGCTTAAGTAGGGCTACGAGCAGTACTTACTTC. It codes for CASSLSRATSSTYF.